What follows are 2 T cell receptor beta chains derived from one specimen sequenced in a study of CD8+CD57+ T cells in acquired aplastic anemia. Genomic DNA templated the TCR beta VDJ and CDR3 profiling. TCRdb used MiXCR to reprocess the reads, holding one entry per CDR3 protein. The table has approximately 180,000 distinct CDR3 sequences, around 50% seen once. Sequencing was done on patients that had shown CD8+CD57+ cell expansion by flow cytometry. The specimen sequenced was sorted CD4+, CD8+, or CD8+CD57+ T cells (not recorded which) from PBMCs. The receptors originated from a human donor with aplastic anemia.

This clonotype was seen ten or more times. This rearrangement joins TRBV9 to TRBJ2-6, with D uncertain. Trimming removed 3 bases from V and 4 bases from J, with 11 bases in between. This CDR3 has 15 amino acids. Germline CDR1 SGDLS, CDR2 YYNGEE. The CDR3 is CASSAQETGANVLTF. CDR3 sequence (DNA): TGTGCCAGCAGCGCCCAGGAAACGGGGGCCAACGTCCTGACTTTC. The whole variable domain, remainder taken from reference TRBV9 and TRBJ2-6, is DSGVTQTPKHLITATGQRVTLRCSPRSGDLSVYWYQQSLDQGLQFLIQYYNGEERAKGNILERFSAQQFPDLHSELNLSSLELGDSALYFCASSAQETGANVLTFGAGSRLTVL.

V is TRBV7-9 and J is TRBJ2-5; D remains unclear. V dropped 5 bases and J dropped 5 bases, with 9 bases sitting between them. This CDR3 has 12 amino acids. CDR1 is SEHNR, CDR2 FQNEAQ, per germline (reference sequence). CDR3 in DNA: TGTGCCAGCAGCCAGGCCAGGGAGACCCAGTACTTC. This gives the protein CASSQARETQYF.